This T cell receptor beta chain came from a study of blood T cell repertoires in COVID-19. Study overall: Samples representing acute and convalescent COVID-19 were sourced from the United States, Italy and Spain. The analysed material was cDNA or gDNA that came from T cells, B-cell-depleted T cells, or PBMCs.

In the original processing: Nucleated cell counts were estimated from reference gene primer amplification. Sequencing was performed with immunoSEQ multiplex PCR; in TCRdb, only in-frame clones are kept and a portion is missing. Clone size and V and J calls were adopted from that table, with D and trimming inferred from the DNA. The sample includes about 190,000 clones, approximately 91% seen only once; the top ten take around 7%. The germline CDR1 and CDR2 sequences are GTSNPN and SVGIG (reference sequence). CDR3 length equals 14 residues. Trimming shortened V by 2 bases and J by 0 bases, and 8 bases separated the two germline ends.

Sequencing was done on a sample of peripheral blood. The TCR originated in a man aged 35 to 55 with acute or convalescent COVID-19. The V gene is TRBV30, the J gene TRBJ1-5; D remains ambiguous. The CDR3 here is CAWSLGVSNQPQHF. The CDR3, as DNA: TGTGCCTGGAGTTTGGGAGTTAGCAATCAGCCCCAGCATTTT.